These T cell receptor beta chains were read from a single sample in a study of PD-L1 blockade in urothelial cancer. Profiling relied on immunoSEQ multiplex PCR, and the TCRdb table lists in-frame clones only, not all of them. There are roughly 50,000 clones in the sample; around 88% occur only once, and 14% to 15% lies in the top ten. This specimen was PBMCs, taken around atezolizumab (anti-PD-L1) treatment. The source of these receptors is an older woman with urothelial cancer. CDR3s include the opening cysteine and the closing phenylalanine or tryptophan. D genes are given only for firm matches. Some rows have no size entry. The others give once, few or many, or a class for an expanded clone.

>TRBV18|TRBJ1-5|-|TRBD1
TGTGCCAGCTCACCCTTCGGGACAGGGACCGATCAGCCCCAGCATTTT
CASSPFGTGTDQPQHF
>TRBV7-2|TRBJ2-3|once|-
TGTGCCAGCAGCTTTAGCTCAGCAGATACGCAGTATTTT
CASSFSSADTQYF
>TRBV7-2|TRBJ2-7|-|-
TGTGCCAGCAGCTTAGACAGGAGCTCCTACGAGCAGTACTTC
CASSLDRSSYEQYF
>TRBV9|TRBJ2-7|-|-
TGTGCCAGCAGCCCTCAGGGACTGGCCTACGAGCAGTACTTC
CASSPQGLAYEQYF
>TRBV2|TRBJ2-5|-|TRBD1
TGTGCCAGCAGTGCTGGACAGGCCCAAGAGACCCAGTACTTC
CASSAGQAQETQYF
>TRBV9|TRBJ1-1|-|TRBD1
TGTGCCAGCACTTCGGGACAGACAACCACTGAAGCTTTCTTT
CASTSGQTTTEAFF
>TRBV9|TRBJ2-3|-|-
TGTGCCAGCAGCGTAGTTGGCGGGGCAATCTCAGATACGCAGTATTTT
CASSVVGGAISDTQYF
>TRBV27|TRBJ1-3|-|TRBD1
TGTGCCAGCAGTTTGCCGGGACAGGGATACACCATATATTTT
CASSLPGQGYTIYF
>TRBV4-3|TRBJ2-7|-|-
TGCGCCAGCAGCCAAGGATTTGAGAGCTCCTACGAGCAGTACTTC
CASSQGFESSYEQYF
>TRBV2|TRBJ2-2|-|-
TGTGCCAGTTCAAGGGAGAGCGGTGGCGGGGAGCTGTTTTTT
CASSRESGGGELFF
>TRBV18|TRBJ2-1|-|-
TGTGCCAGCTCACCATCTAGAAGCTCCTACAATGAGCAGTTCTTC
CASSPSRSSYNEQFF
>TRBV28|TRBJ2-7|once|TRBD2
TGTGCCAGCTCGATCCTGGCGGGAGGCTCCTACGAGCAGTACTTC
CASSILAGGSYEQYF
>TRBV7-2|TRBJ2-3|few|TRBD1
TGTGCCAGCAGCCGACCCGGGACAGGCCCAGATACGCAGTATTTT
CASSRPGTGPDTQYF
>TRBV15|TRBJ2-5|-|TRBD2
TGTGCCACCAGCAGAGGTGGGGGGGTAGAGACCCAGTACTTC
CATSRGGGVETQYF
>TRBV5-1|TRBJ2-7|-|-
TGCGCCAGCAGCTTGGGACTGAGCTCCTACGAGCAGTACTTC
CASSLGLSSYEQYF
>TRBV27|TRBJ1-6|-|-
TGTGCCAGCAGTTTATCGAGAGGATCGAATTCACCCCTCCACTTT
CASSLSRGSNSPLHF
>TRBV20-1|TRBJ2-5|-|-
TGCAGTCTTGATGGGCCTGGGTCCCAGTACTTC
CSLDGPGSQYF
>TRBV19|TRBJ2-1|-|-
TGTGCCAGTAGTACGGGGTCTAGATCAAATGAGCAGTTCTTC
CASSTGSRSNEQFF
>TRBV5-4|TRBJ2-3|-|TRBD1
TGTGCCAGCAGCCCAGGGGGCGGGGGCACAGATACGCAGTATTTT
CASSPGGGGTDTQYF
>TRBV18|TRBJ2-1|-|TRBD1
TGTGCCAGCTCACCACCTAACAGGGGTAACGACAATGAGCAGTTCTTC
CASSPPNRGNDNEQFF
>TRBV9|TRBJ2-3|-|TRBD2
TGTGCCAGCAGCGTAACGATAGCGGGGGGGCAAGATACGCAGTATTTT
CASSVTIAGGQDTQYF
>TRBV18|TRBJ1-1|-|-
TGTGCCAGCTCACCAAATAGAGGCGAGGGCACTGAAGCTTTCTTT
CASSPNRGEGTEAFF
>TRBV4-3|TRBJ2-1|-|-
TGCGCCAGCAGCCAAGGTAACGGGGACTTCGTTTACGATGAGCAGTTCTTC
CASSQGNGDFVYDEQFF
>TRBV11-2|TRBJ2-4|-|TRBD2
TGTGCCAGCAGGTCAGCGGGGCAGGGAAGAAACATTCAGTACTTC
CASRSAGQGRNIQYF
>TRBV9|TRBJ1-2|-|-
TGTGCCAGCAGCATAGACCCTACCGGGACAAATGGCTACACCTTC
CASSIDPTGTNGYTF
>TRBV6-5|TRBJ2-1|-|TRBD1
TGTGCCAGCAGTCGACCGGGACAGGCCTACAATGAGCAGTTCTTC
CASSRPGQAYNEQFF
>TRBV18|TRBJ2-7|-|-
TGTGCCAGCTCACCAGGTCGAGGGACCTACGAGCAGTACTTC
CASSPGRGTYEQYF
>TRBV6-5|TRBJ2-7|-|TRBD1
TGTGCCAGCAGTCCAGACAGGGGCATCGACTACGAGCAGTACTTC
CASSPDRGIDYEQYF
>TRBV28|TRBJ1-2|-|-
TGTGCCAGCAGCCTAACTAACTATGGCTACACCTTC
CASSLTNYGYTF
>TRBV2|TRBJ2-1|-|TRBD2
TGTGCCAGCTGTAGCCTAGCGGTTCACTACAATGAGCAGTTCTTC
CASCSLAVHYNEQFF
>TRBV19|TRBJ1-2|-|-
TGTGCCAGTAGTCCACGACAGGAGTTACACTATGGCTACACCTTC
CASSPRQELHYGYTF
>TRBV13|TRBJ1-3|-|-
TGTGCCAGCAGCTCAAGCCAGGGAGGTGGAAACACCATATATTTT
CASSSSQGGGNTIYF
>TRBV7-2|TRBJ1-3|-|-
TGTGCCAGCAGCCCGAGACAGAGTAGGCCCTCTGGAAACACCATATATTTT
CASSPRQSRPSGNTIYF
>TRBV4-3|TRBJ2-3|-|TRBD2
TGCGCCAGCAGCCAAGATTCGGCGGGAGGGCCAGATACGCAGTATTTT
CASSQDSAGGPDTQYF
>TRBV4-1|TRBJ1-3|-|-
TGCGCCAGCAGCTACGATCCTAACTCTGGAAACACCATATATTTT
CASSYDPNSGNTIYF
>TRBV4-3|TRBJ2-3|-|TRBD2
TGCGCCAGCAGCCAAGATCCTAGCGGGAGCACAGATACGCAGTATTTT
CASSQDPSGSTDTQYF
>TRBV9|TRBJ1-4|-|-
TGTGCCAGCAGCCCCGGGGAACTCTCCGAAAAACTGTTTTTT
CASSPGELSEKLFF
>TRBV5-1|TRBJ2-7|-|TRBD1
TGCGCCAGCAGGGGACAGGGGGCCTACGAGCAGTACTTC
CASRGQGAYEQYF
>TRBV27|TRBJ1-6|-|-
TGTGCCAGCAGTTTATTTCAGGGCTTTAATTCACCCCTCCACTTT
CASSLFQGFNSPLHF
>TRBV6-6|TRBJ1-3|-|-
TGTGCCAGCAGTCGGACAGCTGGAAACACCATATATTTT
CASSRTAGNTIYF
>TRBV2|TRBJ1-1|-|-
TGTGCCAGCAGTGAAGAGAACAGCCTGGCGGCTTTCTTT
CASSEENSLAAFF
>TRBV9|TRBJ1-2|-|-
TGTGCCAGCAGCACCTCGGGGGTTTCGTACGGCTACACCTTC
CASSTSGVSYGYTF
>TRBV6-1|TRBJ2-3|-|-
TGTGCCAGCAGTGAAGGTGGCGGCCCAGATACGCAGTATTTT
CASSEGGGPDTQYF
>TRBV5-1|TRBJ2-5|-|TRBD2
TGCGCCAGCAGCTTCGGGGGGTCGACGCAAGAGACCCAGTACTTC
CASSFGGSTQETQYF